The text below deals with one T cell receptor (beta chain). Its antigen is as yet unknown. The sample comes from a study of shared clonotypes between healthy human individuals. As for the study in general: Each donor had three CD4 naive, three CD4 memory, two CD8 naive and one CD8 memory plate. Findings of the study overall: Sampling included only blood; tissue repertoires likely differ. With several donors compared, roughly 5% of naive CD4 clonotypes were shared.

Naive CD8 cells, CD45RO-negative and positively selected for CCR7, excluded terminally differentiated effector memory CD45RA+ cells. J lost 4 bases, V lost 4 bases, and 9 bases had no gene match. CDR3 size: 16 residues. Germline V gene lookup returns CDR1 MGHRA and CDR2 YSYEKL. Here immunoSEQ multiplex PCR was the method, and the copy in TCRdb shows in-frame clones only, minus some. The table includes around 620,000 clones, approximately 96% detected once. Sequencing was performed on naive CD8+ T cells sorted from blood. The TCR originated in a woman aged 25 to 39 in good health. V gene TRBV4-1 combines with J gene TRBJ2-2; 7 positions match TRBD1. CDR3 amino acids: CASSLGTATRTGELFF. CDR3 DNA: TGCGCCAGCAGCCTGGGGACAGCGACTCGCACCGGGGAGCTGTTTTTT.